The sequence of this T cell receptor beta chain was determined in a study of early T cells in non-severe SARS-CoV-2 infection. About the study: From unsorted whole blood, bulk RNA was sequenced, and the chains remained unpaired.

Notes on the study in general: The VDJdb matching leaned toward anti-spike CD8 responses and overlooked private and CD4 specificities.

Trimming stripped 5 bases from V and 10 bases from J, with 10 bases between. This CDR3 spans 10 amino acids. Looked up from germline, CDR1 is SQVTM and CDR2 is ANQGSEA. The TCR library protocol attached unique molecular identifiers to the individual cDNA molecules. TCRdb processed the 5' RACE reads anew with MiXCR; each CDR3 protein has one entry. The sample consists of about 30,000 distinct CDR3 sequences, 5.5% to 7% of them appearing once. This clonotype was counted ten times or more. Its antigen remains unknown. The sequenced material came from whole blood. The V gene is TRBV29-1, the J gene TRBJ2-3; D gene unclear. The receptor comes from an adult who was a healthcare worker with PCR-confirmed SARS-CoV-2 infection or an uninfected control (not recorded which). The CDR3 DNA reads TGCAGCGTTTTCTGGATTGCGCAGTATTTT. Translation gives CSVFWIAQYF.